Detailed here is one T cell receptor (beta chain). This sample stems from a study of CDR3 diversity in severe acne. Germline trimming cut 2 bases from V and 6 bases from J; bases unmatched to any gene: 9. This CDR3 region has 16 residues. Germline V gene data show CDR1 as ENHRY and CDR2 as SYGVKD. Each CDR3 protein gets one entry after TCRdb re-called the PCR reads with MiXCR. There are roughly 100,000 distinct CDR3 sequences in the sample; about half occur only once, and approximately 13% lies in the top ten. The chain employs TRBV10-3 and TRBJ1-1; 10 bases map to TRBD1. This receptor was identified in a male donor with acne. Sequencing was done on a sample of blood. DNA of the CDR3: TGTGCCATCAGTGAGGGTAAGACAGGGGGCCCATCTGAAGCTTTCTTT. Translating gives CAISEGKTGGPSEAFF.